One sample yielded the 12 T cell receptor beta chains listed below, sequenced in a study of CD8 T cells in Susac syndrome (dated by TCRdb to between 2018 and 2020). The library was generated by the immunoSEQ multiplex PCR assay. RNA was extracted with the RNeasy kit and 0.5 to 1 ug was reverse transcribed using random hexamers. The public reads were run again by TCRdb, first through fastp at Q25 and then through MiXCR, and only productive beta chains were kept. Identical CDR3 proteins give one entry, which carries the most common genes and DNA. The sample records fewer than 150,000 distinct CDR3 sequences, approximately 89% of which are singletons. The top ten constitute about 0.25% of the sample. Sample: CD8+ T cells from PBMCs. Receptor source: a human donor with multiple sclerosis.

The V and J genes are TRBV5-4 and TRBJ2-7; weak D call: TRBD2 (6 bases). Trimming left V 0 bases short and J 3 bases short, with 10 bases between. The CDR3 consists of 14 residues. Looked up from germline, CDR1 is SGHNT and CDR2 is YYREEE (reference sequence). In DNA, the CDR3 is TGTGCCAGCAGCTTGGGGTCTAGCGTCTACGAGCAGTACTTC. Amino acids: CASSLGSSVYEQYF. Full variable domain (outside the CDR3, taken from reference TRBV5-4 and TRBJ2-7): ETGVTQSPTHLIKTRGQQVTLRCSSQSGHNTVSWYQQALGQGPQFIFQYYREEENGRGNFPPRFSGLQFPNYSSELNVNALELDDSALYLCASSLGSSVYEQYFGPGTRLTVT.

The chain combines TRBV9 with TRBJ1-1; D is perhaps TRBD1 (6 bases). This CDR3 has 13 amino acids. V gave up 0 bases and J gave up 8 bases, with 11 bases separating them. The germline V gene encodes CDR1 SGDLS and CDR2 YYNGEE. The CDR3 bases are TGTGCCAGCAGCGTAGAGGGGGATGGGGAAGCTTTCTTT. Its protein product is CASSVEGDGEAFF.

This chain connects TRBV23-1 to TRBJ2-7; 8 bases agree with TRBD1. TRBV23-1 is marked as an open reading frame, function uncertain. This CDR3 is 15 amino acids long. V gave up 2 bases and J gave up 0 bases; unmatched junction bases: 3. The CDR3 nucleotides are TGCGCCAGCAGTCAACAGGGACAGGACTCCTACGAGCAGTACTTC. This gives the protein CASSQQGQDSYEQYF.

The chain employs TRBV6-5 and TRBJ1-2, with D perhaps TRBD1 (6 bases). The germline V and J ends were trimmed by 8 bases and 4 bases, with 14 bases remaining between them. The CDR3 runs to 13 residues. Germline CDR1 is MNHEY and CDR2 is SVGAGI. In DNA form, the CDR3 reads TGTGCCAGCCGACAGGCTTATGTCTATGGCTACACCTTC. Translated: CASRQAYVYGYTF.

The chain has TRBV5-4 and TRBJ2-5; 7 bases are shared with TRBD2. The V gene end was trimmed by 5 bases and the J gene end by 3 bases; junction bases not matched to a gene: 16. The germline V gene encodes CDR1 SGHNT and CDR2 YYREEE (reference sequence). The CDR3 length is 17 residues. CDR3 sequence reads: CASRAGVSSGIKETQYF. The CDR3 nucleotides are TGTGCCAGCAGGGCGGGGGTGTCCAGCGGGATTAAAGAGACCCAGTACTTC. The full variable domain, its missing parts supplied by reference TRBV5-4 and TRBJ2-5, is ETGVTQSPTHLIKTRGQQVTLRCSSQSGHNTVSWYQQALGQGPQFIFQYYREEENGRGNFPPRFSGLQFPNYSSELNVNALELDDSALYLCASRAGVSSGIKETQYFGPGTRLLVL.

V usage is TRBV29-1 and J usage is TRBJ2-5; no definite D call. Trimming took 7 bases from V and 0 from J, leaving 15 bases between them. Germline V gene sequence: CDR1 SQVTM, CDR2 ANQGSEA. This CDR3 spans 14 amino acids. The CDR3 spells CSAPADSHQETQYF. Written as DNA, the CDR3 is TGCAGCGCGCCAGCTGATTCTCACCAAGAGACCCAGTACTTC.

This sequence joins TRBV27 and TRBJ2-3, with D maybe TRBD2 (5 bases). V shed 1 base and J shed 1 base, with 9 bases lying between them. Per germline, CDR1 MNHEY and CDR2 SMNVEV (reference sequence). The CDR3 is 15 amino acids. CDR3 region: CASSLWEQGTDTQYF. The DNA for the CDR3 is TGTGCCAGCAGTTTATGGGAGCAGGGCACAGATACGCAGTATTTT.

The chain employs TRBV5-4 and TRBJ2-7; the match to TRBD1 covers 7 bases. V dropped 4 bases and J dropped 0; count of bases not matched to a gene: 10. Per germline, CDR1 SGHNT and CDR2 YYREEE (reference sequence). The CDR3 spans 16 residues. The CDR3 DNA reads TGTGCCAGCAGCGCCCGACAGGGAAGAACCTCCTACGAGCAGTACTTC. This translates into CASSARQGRTSYEQYF.

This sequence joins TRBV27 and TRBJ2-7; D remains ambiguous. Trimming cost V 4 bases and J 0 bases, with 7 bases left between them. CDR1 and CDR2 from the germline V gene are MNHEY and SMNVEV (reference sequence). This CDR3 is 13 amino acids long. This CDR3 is CASSWVRSYEQYF. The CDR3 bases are TGTGCCAGCAGTTGGGTACGCTCCTACGAGCAGTACTTC.

CDR3 residues: CAWNRDLSNEQFF. CDR3 nucleotides: TGTGCCTGGAACCGGGACTTAAGTAATGAGCAGTTCTTC. The chain couples TRBV30 to TRBJ2-1; the D gene is possibly TRBD2 (6 bases). CDR3 length: 13 residues. The V gene lost 4 bases and the J gene lost 7 bases, with 14 bases spanning the gap. The V gene's germline CDR1 is GTSNPN and CDR2 SVGIG (reference sequence).

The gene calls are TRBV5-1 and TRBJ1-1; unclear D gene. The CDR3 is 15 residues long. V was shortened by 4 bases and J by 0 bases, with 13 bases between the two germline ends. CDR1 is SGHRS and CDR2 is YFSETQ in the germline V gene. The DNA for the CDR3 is TGCGCCAGCAGCCTCTCAGTAGTGATGAACACTGAAGCTTTCTTT. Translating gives CASSLSVVMNTEAFF.

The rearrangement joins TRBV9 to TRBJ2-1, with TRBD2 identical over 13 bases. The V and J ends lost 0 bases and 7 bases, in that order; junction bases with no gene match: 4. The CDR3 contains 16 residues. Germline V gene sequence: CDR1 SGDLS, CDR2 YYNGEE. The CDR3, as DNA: TGTGCCAGCAGCGTAGCCGGACTAGCGGGAGTAAATGAGCAGTTCTTC. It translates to CASSVAGLAGVNEQFF.